The source of this T cell receptor (beta chain) is a study of blood T cells in healthy people across ages. Sample-barcoded 5' priming and a J-beta primer mix drove a second PCR of about 6 to 12 cycles. TCRdb passed the 5' RACE reads through MiXCR, listing each CDR3 protein once. Altogether about 1.6 million distinct CDR3 sequences are present, roughly 32% being singletons, with the ten largest covering roughly 10%. V was cut by 4 bases and J by 3 bases, with 10 bases left in between. Germline CDR1 is LNHDA and CDR2 is SQIVND (reference sequence). The CDR3 consists of 13 residues. The sample holds a few counts of this clonotype.

The source of this sequence is a woman aged 25 to 45 in good health. Input material: blood. This chain uses TRBV19 with TRBJ2-7; no firm D call. The DNA for the CDR3 is TGTGCCAGTAGTACCACAGTAGACTACGAGCAGTACTTC. Translation: CASSTTVDYEQYF.